Below, one T cell receptor (beta chain) is given with its context. Antigen unknown. The CDR3 runs to 14 residues. In germline, CDR1 is ENHRY, CDR2 SYGVKD. J gave up 0 bases and V 8 bases, and 7 bases lay outside the gene matches. Clones were read by immunoSEQ multiplex PCR, and TCRdb kept only the in-frame ones, dropping some. The data contain 130,000 to 150,000 clones, about nine tenths of them singletons. The data belong to a study of cytomegalovirus exposure and HLA in healthy donors. Overall study findings and caveats: 164 TCR beta chains were listed as cytomegalovirus-associated. The dataset shows that most TCR sequences were rare, while some public TCRs occurred in many donors.

This clonotype originated in a man aged 18 to 29 in good health and CMV-seronegative. This sequence joins TRBV10-3 and TRBJ2-7; 7 bases align to TRBD1. What was sequenced was PBMCs. The DNA for the CDR3 is TGTGCCATCGGGGACAGAGTGAACTCCTACGAGCAGTACTTC. It yields the protein CAIGDRVNSYEQYF.